The clone carrying this T cell receptor (beta chain) appeared many times. What it recognizes is unknown. The sample belongs to a study of identical twins. Study-level findings and limits: Beta out-of-frame sequences showed weaker excess twin sharing.

The CDR3 contains 17 residues. Germline loops: CDR1 SGHKS, CDR2 YYEKEE (reference sequence). After removal of 2 bases from V and 4 bases from J, the junction contained 9 bases not matched to a gene. TCRdb recomputed calls from the 5' RACE reads with MiXCR, one row per CDR3 protein. The top ten hold roughly 0.44% of the sample, which has more than 400,000 distinct CDR3 sequences, 13% to 15% seen once. These data were also reused for a study on yellow fever vaccine responses in identical twins. In that study: A vaccine T cell response that seemed partly convergent and partly personalized was reported in twins.

The source material was CD4+ T cells sorted from blood. This sequence originates from a woman aged 18-29 years in good health. The V and J genes are TRBV5-5 and TRBJ2-3; 11 bases fit TRBD2. CDR3: CASSFGLAGGVADTQYF. CDR3 nucleotides: TGTGCCAGCAGCTTCGGGCTAGCGGGAGGTGTCGCAGATACGCAGTATTTT.